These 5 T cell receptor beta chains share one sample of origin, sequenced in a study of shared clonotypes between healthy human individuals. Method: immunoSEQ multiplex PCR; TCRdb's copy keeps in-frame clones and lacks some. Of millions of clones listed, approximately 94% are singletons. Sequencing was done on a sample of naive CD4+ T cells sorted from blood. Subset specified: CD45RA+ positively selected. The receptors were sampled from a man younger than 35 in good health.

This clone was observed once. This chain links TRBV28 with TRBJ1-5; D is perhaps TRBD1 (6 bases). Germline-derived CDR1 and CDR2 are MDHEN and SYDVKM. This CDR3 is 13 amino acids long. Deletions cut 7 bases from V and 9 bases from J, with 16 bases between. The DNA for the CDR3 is TGTGCCAGCAACACCCTGGGGGGCGGGCCCCAGCATTTT. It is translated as CASNTLGGGPQHF.

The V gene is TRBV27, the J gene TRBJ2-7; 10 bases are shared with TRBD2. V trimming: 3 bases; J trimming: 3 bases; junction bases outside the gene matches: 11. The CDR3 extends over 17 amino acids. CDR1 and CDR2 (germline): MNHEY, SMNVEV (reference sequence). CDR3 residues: CASSLVTASGSYYEQYF. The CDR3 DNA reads TGTGCCAGCAGTTTGGTTACGGCTAGCGGGAGTTACTACGAGCAGTACTTC.

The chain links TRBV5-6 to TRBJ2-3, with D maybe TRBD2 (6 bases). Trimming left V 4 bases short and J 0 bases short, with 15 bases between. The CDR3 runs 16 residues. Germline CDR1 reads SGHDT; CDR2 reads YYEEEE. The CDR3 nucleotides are TGTGCCAGCAGCCCCCCGCCGGGGGATAGCACAGATACGCAGTATTTT. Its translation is CASSPPPGDSTDTQYF.

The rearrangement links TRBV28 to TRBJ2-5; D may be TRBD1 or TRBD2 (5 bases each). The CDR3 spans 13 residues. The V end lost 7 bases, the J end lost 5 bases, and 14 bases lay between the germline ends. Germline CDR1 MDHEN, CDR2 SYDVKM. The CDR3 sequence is CASTLSGQETQYF. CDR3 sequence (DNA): TGTGCCAGCACTCTCTCGGGGCAGGAGACCCAGTACTTC.

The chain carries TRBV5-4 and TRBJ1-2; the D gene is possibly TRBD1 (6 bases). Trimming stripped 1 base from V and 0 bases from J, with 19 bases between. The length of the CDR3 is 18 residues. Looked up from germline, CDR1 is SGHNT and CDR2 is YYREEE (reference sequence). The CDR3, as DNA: TGTGCCAGCAGCTTGTTCCAGGGGACCCAAACGGCTAACTATGGCTACACCTTC. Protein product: CASSLFQGTQTANYGYTF.